One T cell receptor beta chain is described in this entry. Its cognate antigen is unknown. Ahead of thyroid surgery, no patient had received treatment of any kind. As handled by the study authors: Using the CDR3 differences seen across clinicopathological groups, the authors built a distant-metastasis classifier for papillary thyroid cancer, which was meant to discriminate distant-metastatic patients. MiXCR was used by TCRdb to re-call the PCR reads. Here the V and J calls rest on TCRdb's processing, not on the authors' analysis. The sample includes over 30,000 clones, under 40% of them seen just once. The data belong to a study of metastatic and nonmetastatic thyroid tumors. Study details: Repertoire data that came from the blood and tumor or nodule tissue of malignant and benign thyroid patients were compared.

Whole-study results and caveats: It was reportedly found that TCR beta diversity was significantly higher in malignant thyroid tumors than in benign nodules, a difference seen in both blood and tumor samples.

This receptor was obtained from a female donor with papillary thyroid cancer or a benign thyroid nodule (not recorded which). Some clones in this sample may be carry-over from other donors' samples. Sequences were obtained from tumor tissue.

Here the CDR3 reads CASSQLGGNYNEQFF. CDR3 bases: TGTGCCAGCAGCCAACTCGGGGGAAACTACAATGAGCAGTTCTTC. The chain combines TRBV14 with TRBJ2-1, with a tentative D call TRBD2 (6 bases). The CDR3 has 15 amino acids. Germline V lookup: CDR1 SGHDN, CDR2 FVKESK. Trimming cost V 2 bases and J 3 bases, with 11 bases left between them.